This T cell receptor (beta chain) comes out of a study of somatic mutations in cytotoxic T cells in rheumatoid arthritis. Study context: Nearly 100% purity was obtained when some V beta antibody-stained T-cell populations were flow-sorted; these included V beta1+ cells sequenced for TCRB. Study outcomes and limitations: Within the rheumatoid arthritis patients, CD8+ clonality went up as age increased (Spearman r ~ 0.53). The same was not true of the healthy controls.

This clone was detected only once. Its antigen is still unknown. Trimming at V came to 3 bases and at J to 8 bases, leaving 14 bases not matched to a gene. The CDR3 length is 17 residues. CDR1 and CDR2 (germline): MDHEN, SYDVKM. This table comes from immunoSEQ multiplex PCR, and its TCRdb copy is limited to in-frame clones, with some not included. The sample yields more than 6,500 clones, roughly 70% seen once. J is TRBJ2-1 and V is TRBV28; TRBD1 matches 9 bases. Sequenced: CD8+ T cells sorted from blood. The source is a man between 35 and 55 years old in good health. Here the CDR3 DNA reads TGTGCCAGCAGTTTGCGTCGGGGGACAGGGCTTAGCGATGAGCAGTTCTTC. This encodes CASSLRRGTGLSDEQFF.